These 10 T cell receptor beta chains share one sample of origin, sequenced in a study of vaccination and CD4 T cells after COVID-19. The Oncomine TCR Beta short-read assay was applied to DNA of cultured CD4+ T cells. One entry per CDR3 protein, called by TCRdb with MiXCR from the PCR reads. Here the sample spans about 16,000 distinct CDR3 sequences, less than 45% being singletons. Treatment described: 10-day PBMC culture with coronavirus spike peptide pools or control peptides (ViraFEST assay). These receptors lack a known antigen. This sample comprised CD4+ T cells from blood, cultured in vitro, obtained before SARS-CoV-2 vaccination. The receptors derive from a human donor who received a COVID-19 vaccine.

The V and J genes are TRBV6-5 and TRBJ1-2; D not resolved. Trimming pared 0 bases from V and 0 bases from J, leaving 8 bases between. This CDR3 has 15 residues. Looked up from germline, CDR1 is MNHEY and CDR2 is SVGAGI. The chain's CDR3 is CASSYSGRPNYGYTF. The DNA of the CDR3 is TGTGCCAGCAGTTACTCGGGCAGGCCTAACTATGGCTACACCTTC.

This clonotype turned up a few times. CDR3 coding DNA: TGTGCCAGCAGTCACAGGGGTGGGTTGGCTGAAGCTTTCTTT. It yields the protein CASSHRGGLAEAFF. This chain connects TRBV6-1 to TRBJ1-1; 7 nucleotides match TRBD1. Unmatched junction bases numbered 9, after V lost 5 bases and J lost 6 bases. Germline V gene lookup returns CDR1 MNHNS and CDR2 SASEGT. The CDR3 is 14 residues long.

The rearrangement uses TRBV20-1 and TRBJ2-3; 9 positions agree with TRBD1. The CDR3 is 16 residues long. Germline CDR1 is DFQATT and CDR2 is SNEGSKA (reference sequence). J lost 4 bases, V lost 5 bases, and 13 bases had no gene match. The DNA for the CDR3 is TGCAGTGCTCCCCCCCCCAAGACAGGGGGGGCAGATACGCAGTATTTT. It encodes CSAPPPKTGGADTQYF.

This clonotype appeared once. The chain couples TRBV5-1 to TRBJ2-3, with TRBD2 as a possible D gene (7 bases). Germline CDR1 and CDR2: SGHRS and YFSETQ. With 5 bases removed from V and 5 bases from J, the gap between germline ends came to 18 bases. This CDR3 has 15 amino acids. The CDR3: CASRRAGAPGDTQYF. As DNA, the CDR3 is TGCGCCAGCAGGAGGGCGGGGGCCCCGGGAGATACGCAGTATTTT.

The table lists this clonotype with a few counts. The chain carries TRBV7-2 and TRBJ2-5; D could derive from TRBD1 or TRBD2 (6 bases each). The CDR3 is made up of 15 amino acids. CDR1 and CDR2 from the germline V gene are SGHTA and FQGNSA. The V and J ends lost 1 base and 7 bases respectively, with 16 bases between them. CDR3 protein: CASSLGGDPGATQYF. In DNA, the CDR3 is TGTGCCAGCAGCTTAGGAGGCGACCCGGGGGCGACCCAGTACTTC.

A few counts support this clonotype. CDR3: CASSLKVPVGQAIYGYTF. DNA for the CDR3: TGCGCCAGCAGCCTTAAGGTCCCCGTTGGACAGGCGATCTATGGCTACACCTTC. V usage is TRBV23-1 and J usage is TRBJ1-2, with TRBD1 matching over 7 bases. TRBV23-1 has ORF status, its function being uncertain. V shed 6 bases and J 4 bases; nucleotides not matched to a gene: 20. The CDR3 is 18 amino acids.

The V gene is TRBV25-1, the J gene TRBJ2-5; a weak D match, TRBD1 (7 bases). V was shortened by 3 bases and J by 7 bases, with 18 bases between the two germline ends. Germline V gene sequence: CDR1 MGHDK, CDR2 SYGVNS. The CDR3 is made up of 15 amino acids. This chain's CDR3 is CASSDRDSPGGTQYF. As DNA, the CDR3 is TGTGCCAGCAGTGACCGGGACTCCCCAGGGGGGACCCAGTACTTC.

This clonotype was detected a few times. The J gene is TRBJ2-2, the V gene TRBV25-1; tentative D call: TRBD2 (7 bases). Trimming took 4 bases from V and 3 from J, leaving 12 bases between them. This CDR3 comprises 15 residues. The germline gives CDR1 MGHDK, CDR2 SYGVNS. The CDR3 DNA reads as TGTGCCAGCAGTGGAGGGGGGGAATACACCGGGGAGCTGTTTTTT. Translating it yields CASSGGGEYTGELFF.

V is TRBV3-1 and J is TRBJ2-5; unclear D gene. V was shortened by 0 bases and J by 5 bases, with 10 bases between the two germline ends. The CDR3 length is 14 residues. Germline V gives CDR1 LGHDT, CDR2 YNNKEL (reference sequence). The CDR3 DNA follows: TGTGCCAGCAGCCAAGAAACTGGAAGGGAGACCCAGTACTTC. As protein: CASSQETGRETQYF.

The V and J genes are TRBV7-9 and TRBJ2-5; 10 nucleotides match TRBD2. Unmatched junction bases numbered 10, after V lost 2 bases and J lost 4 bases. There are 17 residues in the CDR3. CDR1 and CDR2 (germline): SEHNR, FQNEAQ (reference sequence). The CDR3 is CASSLRVAGGFGETQYF. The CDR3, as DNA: TGTGCCAGCAGCTTACGGGTAGCGGGGGGTTTCGGAGAGACCCAGTACTTC.